These 21 T cell receptor beta chains were all obtained from the same sample, sequenced in a study of Ad26.COV2.S vaccination and SARS-CoV-2 variants. Treatment given: some 19 received Ad26.COV2.S at low or high dose, single or two shots; 5 received placebo; per-sample allocation not given. Collection of the samples took place on day 63 after the first injection of vaccine or placebo. Repertoires were generated with immunoSEQ multiplex PCR, while TCRdb's copy carries only in-frame clones and drops some. The sample has 350,000 to 450,000 clones, roughly 87% seen once. The source material was peripheral blood, sampled in a trial of Ad26.COV2.S vaccine versus placebo. The receptors here all came from a person aged 18-60 years who received the Ad26.COV2.S COVID-19 vaccine or a placebo.

This chain connects TRBV11-2 to TRBJ1-5; tentatively, D is TRBD1 (5 bases). The CDR3 spans 15 residues. In germline, CDR1 is SGHAT, CDR2 FQNNGV. Trimming stripped 1 base from V and 5 bases from J, with 12 bases between. The CDR3 reads CASSLGGPPDQPQHF. The CDR3 coding sequence is TGTGCCAGCAGCTTAGGGGGACCCCCTGATCAGCCCCAGCATTTT.

The V call is TRBV9, the J call TRBJ2-5, with D tentatively TRBD1 (6 bases). The germline gives CDR1 SGDLS, CDR2 YYNGEE. V lost 3 bases to trimming and J lost 8 bases, with 17 bases between them. The CDR3 spans 14 residues. CDR3 residues: CASSGRQDWRTQYF. The CDR3 DNA reads as TGTGCCAGCAGCGGGCGACAGGATTGGAGAACCCAGTACTTC.

The chain is built from TRBV7-9 and TRBJ2-2; D may be TRBD1 (5 bases). Germline loops: CDR1 SEHNR, CDR2 FQNEAQ (reference sequence). The germline V and J ends were trimmed by 1 base and 4 bases, with 16 bases remaining between them. The CDR3 runs to 17 residues. The CDR3 spells CASSLDPGNVVTGELFF. In DNA form, the CDR3 reads TGTGCCAGCAGCTTAGATCCAGGGAATGTGGTCACCGGGGAGCTGTTTTTT.

The V and J genes are TRBV5-4 and TRBJ2-5; tentatively, D is TRBD1 (6 bases). Trimming left V 0 bases short and J 1 base short, with 10 bases between. Germline V lookup: CDR1 SGHNT, CDR2 YYREEE (reference sequence). The CDR3 runs to 15 residues. CDR3 region: CASSLGQDTQETQYF. CDR3 nucleotide sequence: TGTGCCAGCAGCTTGGGACAGGACACCCAAGAGACCCAGTACTTC. The full variable domain, with the rest looked up from reference TRBV5-4 and TRBJ2-5, is ETGVTQSPTHLIKTRGQQVTLRCSSQSGHNTVSWYQQALGQGPQFIFQYYREEENGRGNFPPRFSGLQFPNYSSELNVNALELDDSALYLCASSLGQDTQETQYFGPGTRLLVL.

The V and J genes are TRBV4-1 and TRBJ2-7, with D tentatively TRBD2 (5 bases). CDR1 is MGHRA and CDR2 is YSYEKL in the germline V gene. The V gene lost 0 bases and the J gene lost 2 bases, with 14 bases spanning the gap. This CDR3 is built from 16 residues. The CDR3 sequence is CASSQDRRVLPYEQYF. The DNA of the CDR3 is TGCGCCAGCAGCCAAGATAGGCGGGTCCTCCCCTACGAGCAGTACTTC.

This clone was seen a single time. The chain links TRBV28 to TRBJ1-1, with D hard to call. Trimming stripped 8 bases from V and 8 bases from J, with 24 bases between. Germline CDR1 and CDR2: MDHEN and SYDVKM. This CDR3 spans 15 amino acids. In DNA form, the CDR3 reads TGTGCCAGCGGGGAACCAAGAGGGAGCCCCTTAGAAGCTTTCTTT. This encodes CASGEPRGSPLEAFF.

A few counts support this clone. The chain joins TRBV7-9 to TRBJ1-2; TRBD1 matches at 10 bases. The CDR3 length is 16 residues. CDR1 and CDR2 (germline): SEHNR, FQNEAQ (reference sequence). Trimming took 1 base from V and 6 from J; bases not matched to a gene: 8. The CDR3 DNA reads as TGTGCCAGCAGCTTAGACCTCCCCGGGACAGGGGATGGCTACACCTTC. Translated, it gives CASSLDLPGTGDGYTF.

CDR3 bases: TGTGCCAGCTCACCCAGAGCCAGACAGGGGAATGAAAAACTGTTTTTT. Its translation: CASSPRARQGNEKLFF. The V call is TRBV18, the J call TRBJ1-4; TRBD1 matches 8 bases. The germline V gene has CDR1 KGHSH and CDR2 LQKENI. Germline trimming cut 3 bases from V and 5 bases from J; bases unmatched to any gene: 8. The CDR3 consists of 16 residues.

V gene TRBV23-1 combines with J gene TRBJ1-2; tentatively, D is TRBD1 (6 bases). TRBV23-1 is an ORF; its function is uncertain. This CDR3 has 17 amino acids. Trimming removed 2 bases at V and 2 bases at J, with 18 bases between. The DNA of the CDR3 is TGCGCCAGCAGTCAACGTAACAGGGAGTGGGAAAACTATGGCTACACCTTC. Translating it yields CASSQRNREWENYGYTF.

The chain is built from TRBV15 and TRBJ1-3; D is uncertain. Germline V gene data show CDR1 as LNHNV and CDR2 as YYDKDF (reference sequence). Trimming left V 5 bases short and J 6 bases short, with 20 bases between. CDR3 length: 16 residues. This chain's CDR3 is CATSLGPRSRLNTIYF. In nucleotides, the CDR3 is TGTGCCACCAGCCTAGGTCCTCGGTCCCGTTTAAACACCATATATTTT.

The rearrangement joins TRBV18 to TRBJ1-3; TRBD1 matches 9 bases. Germline trimming cut 0 bases from V and 0 bases from J; bases unmatched to any gene: 3. The CDR3 totals 17 residues. The germline CDR1 and CDR2 sequences are KGHSH and LQKENI. CDR3 protein: CASSPPGQGTSGNTIYF. CDR3 coding DNA: TGTGCCAGCTCACCACCAGGACAGGGGACCTCTGGAAACACCATATATTTT.

The genes are TRBV6-2 or TRBV6-3 and TRBJ2-2; D remains unclear. The CDR3 sequence is 12 residues long. CDR1 is MNHEY and CDR2 is SVGEGT in the germline V gene. The V end lost 0 bases, the J end lost 7 bases, and 3 bases lay between the germline ends. CDR3 sequence reads: CASSYSFGELFF. For the CDR3, the DNA is TGTGCCAGCAGTTACTCGTTCGGGGAGCTGTTTTTT.

This clone showed up just once. This chain connects TRBV14 to TRBJ1-5, with TRBD1 matching over 7 bases. Per the germline V gene, CDR1 is SGHDN and CDR2 is FVKESK. V shed 3 bases and J 3 bases; nucleotides not matched to a gene: 2. This CDR3 is built from 14 residues. The CDR3 region is CASSQGQYNQPQHF. For the CDR3, the DNA is TGTGCCAGCAGCCAGGGACAGTACAATCAGCCCCAGCATTTT. Filled out from reference TRBV14 and TRBJ1-5, the complete variable domain reads EAGVTQFPSHSVIEKGQTVTLRCDPISGHDNLYWYRRVMGKEIKFLLHFVKESKQDESGMPNNRFLAERTGGTYSTLKVQPAELEDSGVYFCASSQGQYNQPQHFGDGTRLSIL.

The chain joins TRBV6-1 to TRBJ2-1, with TRBD2 matching over 7 bases. V was pared by 4 bases and J by 3 bases, with 9 bases of the junction left unmatched. This CDR3 spans 16 amino acids. In germline, CDR1 is MNHNS, CDR2 SASEGT. The CDR3 DNA reads as TGTGCCAGCAGTGGCCTCCAGTCGGGGGGCTACAATGAGCAGTTCTTC. Encoded protein: CASSGLQSGGYNEQFF.

The chain is built from TRBV6-5 and TRBJ2-7; D is perhaps TRBD1 or TRBD2 (5 bases each). The V gene lost 5 bases and the J gene lost 0 bases, with 11 bases spanning the gap. Looked up from germline, CDR1 is MNHEY and CDR2 is SVGAGI. The CDR3 spans 14 residues. The CDR3 region has the DNA TGTGCCAGCAGTACGACTGGGACCTCCTACGAGCAGTACTTC. It specifies CASSTTGTSYEQYF.

DNA of the CDR3: TGTGCCAGCAGCGAAGGCCTCTCGTTGACAGATACGCAGTATTTT. Residues: CASSEGLSLTDTQYF. The chain recombines TRBV7-3 with TRBJ2-3, with D hard to call. Germline CDR1 is SGHTA and CDR2 is FQGTGA. This CDR3 is 15 amino acids long. The ends were cut back, 5 bases at V and 3 bases at J, with 15 bases in the middle.

V and J are TRBV4-1 and TRBJ2-7, with TRBD1 matching over 7 bases. Germline loops: CDR1 MGHRA, CDR2 YSYEKL. The CDR3 totals 14 residues. J lost 5 bases, V lost 0 bases, and 4 bases had no gene match. The CDR3, as DNA: TGCGCCAGCAGCCAAGAAGGCAGGGGGAACGAGCAGTACTTC. It yields the protein CASSQEGRGNEQYF.

The chain has TRBV5-4 and TRBJ1-2; a weak D match, TRBD1 (5 bases). Germline V gene sequence: CDR1 SGHNT, CDR2 YYREEE (reference sequence). V was shortened by 1 base and J by 8 bases, with 18 bases between the two germline ends. The CDR3 extends over 15 amino acids. As DNA, the CDR3 is TGTGCCAGCAGCTTGTGGGACGGGGATGCGCGCGGCTACACCTTC. Translation gives CASSLWDGDARGYTF.

CDR3 protein: CASSITGGFSGNTIYF. The CDR3 DNA reads TGCGCCAGCAGCATAACAGGGGGCTTTTCTGGAAACACCATATATTTT. The chain uses TRBV4-3 and TRBJ1-3; 9 bases align to TRBD1. V shed 5 bases, J shed 1 base, and the junction held 6 bases outside the gene matches. The CDR3 extends over 16 amino acids. From germline, CDR1 is LGHNA and CDR2 YSLEER.

The chain has TRBV6-2 or TRBV6-3 and TRBJ2-2, with 8 bases identical to TRBD2. Germline lookup yields CDR1 MNHEY and CDR2 SVGEGT. CDR3 length equals 19 residues. V lost 6 bases, J lost 0 bases, and 15 bases stayed unmatched. CDR3 loop: CASSPPGGAGDTNTGELFF. In nucleotides, the CDR3 is TGTGCCAGCAGCCCTCCGGGGGGAGCGGGGGATACGAACACCGGGGAGCTGTTTTTT.

The chain links TRBV7-8 to TRBJ2-1, with D uncertain. CDR3 length: 18 amino acids. Germline lookup yields CDR1 SGHVS and CDR2 FQNEAQ. V was trimmed by 2 bases and J by 5 bases, leaving 22 bases between them. The CDR3 DNA is TGTGCCAGCAGCTTAAGGGTAGGGTCGGGCGGCGTAAACAATGAGCAGTTCTTC. Translation gives CASSLRVGSGGVNNEQFF. Full variable domain (remainder filled in from reference TRBV7-8 and TRBJ2-1): GAGVSQSPRYKVAKRGQDVALRCDPISGHVSLFWYQQALGQGPEFLTYFQNEAQLDKSGLPSDRFFAERPEGSVSTLKIQRTQQEDSAVYLCASSLRVGSGGVNNEQFFGPGTRLTVL.